The 17 T cell receptor beta chains in this list originate from one sample, sequenced in a study of immune cell composition in non-small cell lung cancer. Data came from immunoSEQ multiplex PCR; TCRdb stores just in-frame clones and leaves some out. The repertoire consists of some 5,100 clones, with about 74% occurring once and the leading ten covering under 25%. Sequencing input: lung tumor tissue. The receptors here all came from a human donor with non-small cell lung cancer.

CDR3 nucleotides: TGTGCCAGCAGCTTAGATCGCGGGGGCAGGAATGAAAAACTGTTTTTT. Its translation: CASSLDRGGRNEKLFF. The rearrangement uses TRBV11-2 and TRBJ1-4; a weak D match, TRBD1 (6 bases). The germline V and J ends were trimmed by 0 bases and 5 bases, with 13 bases remaining between them. The V gene's germline CDR1 is SGHAT and CDR2 FQNNGV. CDR3 length equals 16 residues.

The gene calls are TRBV10-3 and TRBJ1-2, with D perhaps matching TRBD1 (6 bases). Trimming stripped 6 bases from V and 1 base from J, with 12 bases between. The V gene's germline CDR1 is ENHRY and CDR2 SYGVKD. The CDR3 is 14 residues long. The CDR3 sequence: CAIRAWTDNYGYTF. DNA of the CDR3: TGTGCCATCAGGGCGTGGACAGATAACTATGGCTACACCTTC.

This chain joins TRBV11-2 and TRBJ2-6, with unresolved D. V shed 7 bases and J shed 4 bases, with 14 bases lying between them. Germline lookup yields CDR1 SGHAT and CDR2 FQNNGV. CDR3 length equals 15 residues. The CDR3 DNA follows: TGTGCCAGCACCCTATTTTCCACGGGGGCCAACGTCCTGACTTTC. Protein product: CASTLFSTGANVLTF.

The V and J genes are TRBV7-2 and TRBJ1-6, with D possibly TRBD1 on 6 matching bases. The germline V gene has CDR1 SGHTA and CDR2 FQGNSA. This CDR3 region has 15 residues. Trimming left V 2 bases short and J 7 bases short, with 12 bases between. The CDR3 loop reads CASSLMGAGNSPLHF. The CDR3 coding sequence is TGTGCCAGCAGCTTAATGGGGGCCGGGAATTCACCCCTCCACTTT.

V is TRBV28 and J is TRBJ1-1; 8 positions agree with TRBD1. The CDR3 is 18 residues long. CDR1 and CDR2 (germline): MDHEN, SYDVKM. The J segment lost 3 bases and the V segment lost 6 bases, leaving 18 bases of the junction unmatched. This CDR3 is CASSFGDDRGRFDTEAFF. The CDR3 DNA sequence: TGTGCCAGCAGCTTCGGGGACGACAGGGGAAGGTTCGACACTGAAGCTTTCTTT. The whole variable domain, remainder taken from reference TRBV28 and TRBJ1-1, is DVKVTQSSRYLVKRTGEKVFLECVQDMDHENMFWYRQDPGLGLRLIYFSYDVKMKEKGDIPEGYSVSREKKERFSLILESASTNQTSMYLCASSFGDDRGRFDTEAFFGQGTRLTVV.

The rearrangement uses TRBV7-2 and TRBJ1-6; D call uncertain. Trimming cost V 3 bases and J 7 bases, with 13 bases left between them. The V gene's germline CDR1 is SGHTA and CDR2 FQGNSA. CDR3 length equals 15 residues. DNA of the CDR3: TGTGCCAGCAGCTTGAGAGGCCCATCAAATTCACCCCTCCACTTT. Translating gives CASSLRGPSNSPLHF.

The rearrangement links TRBV2 to TRBJ1-1; D is possibly TRBD1 (6 bases). The V gene lost 4 bases and the J gene lost 2 bases, with 20 bases spanning the gap. CDR1 and CDR2 (germline): SNHLY, FYNNEI. The CDR3 runs 17 residues. The CDR3 is CASSGIDGRTVNTEAFF. The CDR3, as DNA: TGTGCCAGCAGTGGTATTGATGGTAGGACAGTAAACACTGAAGCTTTCTTT.

The chain links TRBV27 to TRBJ1-4, with 9 bases identical to TRBD1. Germline CDR1 is MNHEY and CDR2 is SMNVEV (reference sequence). The CDR3 contains 16 residues. The trim removed 4 bases at V and 8 bases at J, leaving 11 bases unmatched. This CDR3 reads CASSYKRGQGGEKLFF. The CDR3 nucleotides are TGTGCCAGCAGTTACAAGAGGGGACAGGGAGGAGAAAAACTGTTTTTT.

The genes are TRBV7-2 and TRBJ1-2; 8 positions agree with TRBD1. V was clipped by 5 bases and J by 4 bases; unmatched bases: 12. The CDR3 loop spans 16 amino acids. Germline values: CDR1 SGHTA, CDR2 FQGNSA. CDR3 sequence (DNA): TGTGCCAGCAGCCCGGGACAGGACCTCAGGAGCTATGGCTACACCTTC. Encoded protein: CASSPGQDLRSYGYTF. The variable domain in full, completed from reference TRBV7-2 and TRBJ1-2, reads GAGVSQSPSNKVTEKGKDVELRCDPISGHTALYWYRQSLGQGLEFLIYFQGNSAPDKSGLPSDRFSAERTGGSVSTLTIQRTQQEDSAVYLCASSPGQDLRSYGYTFGSGTRLTVV.

J is TRBJ2-3 and V is TRBV5-1; 8 nucleotides align to TRBD2. V shed 6 bases and J 2 bases; nucleotides not matched to a gene: 5. This CDR3 is 14 amino acids long. Germline CDR1 and CDR2: SGHRS and YFSETQ. Here the CDR3 reads CASNRLATTDTQYF. The CDR3 DNA reads TGCGCCAGCAACAGACTAGCGACCACAGATACGCAGTATTTT.

This clone was recorded a few times. The chain has TRBV18 and TRBJ2-1; the match to TRBD2 covers 8 bases. V was pared by 5 bases and J by 5 bases, with 14 bases of the junction left unmatched. Germline loops: CDR1 KGHSH, CDR2 LQKENI. The CDR3 is made up of 17 amino acids. The CDR3 region has the DNA TGTGCCAGCTCAGCAGTCCCGGCAGCGGGGGCCAACAATGAGCAGTTCTTC. As protein: CASSAVPAAGANNEQFF. The full variable domain, with the rest looked up from reference TRBV18 and TRBJ2-1, is NAGVMQNPRHLVRRRGQEARLRCSPMKGHSHVYWYRQLPEEGLKFMVYLQKENIIDESGMPKERFSAEFPKEGPSILRIQQVVRGDSAAYFCASSAVPAAGANNEQFFGPGTRLTVL.

The chain recombines TRBV5-1 with TRBJ2-3; D gene uncertain. Between the trimmed V and J ends, which lost 0 bases and 0 bases, there was a span of 11 bases. The CDR3 runs to 16 residues. Looked up from germline, CDR1 is SGHRS and CDR2 is YFSETQ. CDR3 nucleotides: TGCGCCAGCAGCTTGGACCCCACATTTAGCACAGATACGCAGTATTTT. Translating gives CASSLDPTFSTDTQYF.

This rearrangement joins TRBV19 to TRBJ1-2; TRBD1 matches 8 bases. The germline V gene has CDR1 LNHDA and CDR2 SQIVND (reference sequence). Trimming cost V 4 bases and J 4 bases; bases outside gene matches: 8. The CDR3 has 15 residues. CDR3 loop: CASSRVGQAFYGYTF. In DNA form, the CDR3 reads TGTGCCAGTAGTAGGGTGGGACAGGCATTCTATGGCTACACCTTC.

The chain employs TRBV29-1 and TRBJ1-2; 8 bases align to TRBD1. CDR3 length: 13 residues. Trimming cost V 6 bases and J 2 bases; bases outside gene matches: 5. Looked up from germline, CDR1 is SQVTM and CDR2 is ANQGSEA. The CDR3 here is CSVYGQGNYGYTF. CDR3 nucleotide sequence: TGCAGCGTCTACGGACAGGGAAACTATGGCTACACCTTC.

Relative to its sample, this clone is medium-sized (0.01 to 0.1%). V gene TRBV7-9 combines with J gene TRBJ1-1; TRBD1 might be the D (5 bases). With 3 bases removed from V and 6 bases from J, the gap between germline ends came to 11 bases. The V gene's germline CDR1 is SEHNR and CDR2 FQNEAQ (reference sequence). The CDR3 is 13 amino acids. In nucleotides, the CDR3 is TGTGCCAGCAGCTTCGGGGGAGTCTCTGAAGCTTTCTTT. Protein: CASSFGGVSEAFF.

V is TRBV11-2 and J is TRBJ2-5; no definite D call. In germline, CDR1 is SGHAT, CDR2 FQNNGV. This CDR3 comprises 13 residues. Trimming shortened V by 5 bases and J by 5 bases, and 12 bases separated the two germline ends. The CDR3 loop is CASSAGGEETQYF. In DNA, the CDR3 is TGTGCCAGCAGCGCCGGTGGAGAGGAGACCCAGTACTTC.

The V and J genes are TRBV9 and TRBJ2-3; 11 bases fit TRBD2. CDR1 and CDR2 from the germline V gene are SGDLS and YYNGEE. Trimming at V came to 4 bases and at J to 0 bases, leaving 4 bases not matched to a gene. There are 16 residues in the CDR3. CDR3 loop: CASSIGTSGSTDTQYF. The CDR3 coding sequence is TGTGCCAGCAGCATCGGGACTAGCGGAAGCACAGATACGCAGTATTTT.